This TCR beta chain was observed in a study of T cells expressing NK-cell markers. The overall study: Eight donors were sequenced, of whom seven were HCMV-seropositive, while the remaining one was HCMV-seronegative.

TCRdb re-called the 5' RACE reads; one entry per CDR3 protein, DNA not given. The sample table sets out hundreds of thousands of distinct CDR3 sequences. Germline-derived CDR1 and CDR2 are SQVTM and ANQGSEA. This CDR3 is 13 amino acids long. Sequencing used blood T cells: a sorted CD56 or NKG2C T cell subset, CD4+ or CD8+ T cells, or bulk PBMC T cells (not recorded which). The TCR originated in a woman aged 18-69 years in good health. V is TRBV29-1 and J is TRBJ1-2. The CDR3 loop is CSVEVGGIGGYTF.